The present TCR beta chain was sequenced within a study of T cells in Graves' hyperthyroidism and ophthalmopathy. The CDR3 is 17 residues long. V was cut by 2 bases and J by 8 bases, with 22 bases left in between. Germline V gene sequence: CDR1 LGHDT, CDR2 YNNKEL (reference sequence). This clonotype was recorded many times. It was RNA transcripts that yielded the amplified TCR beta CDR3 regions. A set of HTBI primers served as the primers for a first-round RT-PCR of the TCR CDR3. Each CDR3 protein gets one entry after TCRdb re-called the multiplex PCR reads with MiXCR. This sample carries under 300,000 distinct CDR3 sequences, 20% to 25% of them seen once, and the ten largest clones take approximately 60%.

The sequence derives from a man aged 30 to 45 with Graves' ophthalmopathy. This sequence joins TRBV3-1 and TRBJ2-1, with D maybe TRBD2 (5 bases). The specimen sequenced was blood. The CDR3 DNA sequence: TGTGCCAGCAGCCAAAGCCGGTGGGAGCGGCGCTTCGATGAGCAGTTCTTC. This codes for CASSQSRWERRFDEQFF.